These 4 T cell receptor beta chains were sequenced from one sample in a study of T cell repertoires in ileal Crohn's disease. The data were produced by immunoSEQ multiplex PCR, yet TCRdb's version contains in-frame clones alone and is incomplete. The sample carries just over 7,000 clones, 80% to 95% recorded once. Sample: ileal tissue. These receptor sequences come from an adult with Crohn's disease.

The gene calls are TRBV7-9 and TRBJ2-2; a possible D gene is TRBD1 (6 bases). The CDR3 contains 18 residues. Per germline, CDR1 SEHNR and CDR2 FQNEAQ (reference sequence). The ends were cut back, 4 bases at V and 0 bases at J, with 18 bases in the middle. The CDR3 sequence is CASSSPVVRGSNTGELFF. CDR3 sequence (DNA): TGTGCCAGCAGCTCCCCAGTCGTAAGGGGGTCGAACACCGGGGAGCTGTTTTTT.

The chain recombines TRBV2 with TRBJ2-3; 10 positions agree with TRBD2. The CDR3 length is 14 residues. In germline, CDR1 is SNHLY, CDR2 FYNNEI. The trim removed 9 bases at V and 1 base at J, leaving 4 bases unmatched. CDR3 amino acids: CASLLAGRTDTQYF. The DNA for the CDR3 is TGTGCCAGTCTACTAGCGGGGCGCACAGATACGCAGTATTTT.

The chain carries TRBV27 and TRBJ1-1, with 7 nucleotides matching TRBD1. The germline gives CDR1 MNHEY, CDR2 SMNVEV (reference sequence). The CDR3 spans 17 residues. Trimming took 2 bases from V and 4 from J; bases not matched to a gene: 13. The CDR3 sequence is CASSLHKGAGIITEAFF. The CDR3 DNA reads as TGTGCCAGCAGTTTACACAAGGGGGCAGGGATCATCACTGAAGCTTTCTTT.

The genes are TRBV19 and TRBJ2-5, with 8 positions matching TRBD2. Germline assignment: CDR1 LNHDA and CDR2 SQIVND (reference sequence). V dropped 2 bases and J dropped 4; count of bases not matched to a gene: 0. The CDR3 is 13 residues long. CDR3 loop: CASSILAGETQYF. The DNA for the CDR3 is TGTGCCAGTAGTATACTAGCGGGAGAGACCCAGTACTTC.